The clone carrying this T cell receptor (beta chain) was observed a handful of times. Authors' analysis steps: Amplification with reference gene primers provided the estimates of nucleated cell counts. Using immunoSEQ multiplex PCR, the repertoire was profiled, and TCRdb retains in-frame clones only, with some absent. V, J and clone size are those of that table, while D and trimming were read from the DNA. This sample has around 200,000 clones; approximately 83% occur once, and the top ten carry approximately 2.6%. The source of the sample is a study of blood T cell repertoires in COVID-19. Study summary: There were acute and convalescent COVID-19 samples, and they came from the United States, Italy and Spain. Sources were T cells, B-cell-depleted T cells, or PBMCs; the material itself was cDNA or gDNA.

The CDR3 runs to 13 residues. V gave up 7 bases and J gave up 4 bases, with 13 bases separating them. The receptor comes from a human donor with acute or convalescent COVID-19. The donor label of this sample is uncertain. Material: peripheral blood. This chain connects TRBV12-3 or TRBV12-4 to TRBJ1-1; D is undetermined. CDR3 loop: CASTFPGGTEAFF. DNA of the CDR3: TGTGCCAGCACTTTCCCGGGAGGCACTGAAGCTTTCTTT.